This T cell receptor (beta chain) was captured in a study of graft-versus-host responses after intestinal transplantation. Study background: Following induction with anti-thymocyte globulin, all recipients were given tacrolimus and steroids for about three years.

Study-wide results and limits: Maximum circulating GvH clone levels tracked with early post-transplant HvG decreases.

The V gene's germline CDR1 is MGHRA and CDR2 YSYEKL. The V gene lost 1 base and the J gene lost 8 bases, with 17 bases spanning the gap. The CDR3 loop spans 15 amino acids. The method was immunoSEQ multiplex PCR; TCRdb's version includes in-frame clones alone and lacks a portion of them. This repertoire shows 90,000 to 100,000 clones, roughly 90% found once; its top ten account for around 0.49%. Of note for this clone: The antigen is not known.

The specimen was unstimulated CD8+ T cells sorted from spleen or lymph node cells, collected before intestinal transplant. This chain joins TRBV4-1 and TRBJ1-2; D gene unclear. The receptor comes from a human donor who received an intestinal transplant. CDR3 DNA: TGCGCCAGCAGCCAAGGATCCGGGTTTGCGTCCGGCTACACCTTC. The encoded protein is CASSQGSGFASGYTF.